Judged by abundance, the clone carrying this T cell receptor beta chain is medium-sized. Its antigen is not identified. Specified treatment: approximately 11-day PBMC culture with coronavirus spike peptide pools or control peptides (ViraFEST assay). The Oncomine TCR Beta short-read assay sequenced DNA from cultured CD4+ T cells. MiXCR, applied by TCRdb to the PCR reads, yields one record per CDR3 protein. This sample has more than 3,000 distinct CDR3 sequences, with 11% to 15% found just once. The source of the sample is a study of vaccination and CD4 T cells after COVID-19. Looking at the study overall: With a range of 35 to 161, the median interval from diagnosis to drawing post-COVID samples was around 100 days.

V was cut by 4 bases and J by 8 bases, with 15 bases left in between. Germline-derived CDR1 and CDR2 are SGHDT and YYEEEE. The CDR3 has 13 amino acids. Sequencing was done on a sample of CD4+ T cells from blood, cultured in vitro. The chain has TRBV5-6 and TRBJ1-2; D gene unclear. The sequence was obtained from a human donor who had recovered from COVID-19. This chain's CDR3 is CASSPGVGLGYTF. The CDR3 nucleotides read TGTGCCAGCAGCCCCGGTGTAGGGTTGGGCTACACCTTC.